These 27 T cell receptor beta chains were all obtained from the same sample, sequenced in a study of identifying expanded T cells in peripheral blood. Profiled with immunoSEQ multiplex PCR; TCRdb holds only in-frame clones, not every one. The table has about 110,000 clones, 80% to 90% seen once; the top ten hold 15% to 20%. Sequenced material: blood. The receptor source for this set is a person aged 18-70 years in good health.

In regard to this clone: One junction end disagrees with the germline gene, perhaps due to a read error. The rearrangement joins TRBV5-1 to TRBJ2-7; a weak D match, TRBD1 (6 bases). Per germline, CDR1 SGHRS and CDR2 YFSETQ. The CDR3 has 12 amino acids. CDR3 sequence reads: CASPRTVGEEYF. Written as DNA, the CDR3 is TGCGCCAGCCCCCGGACAGTCGGCGAGGAGTACTTC.

This chain joins TRBV18 and TRBJ2-6; 7 positions match TRBD1. J gave up 3 bases and V 1 base, and 9 bases lay outside the gene matches. There are 18 residues in the CDR3. Germline values: CDR1 KGHSH, CDR2 LQKENI. The CDR3 region is CASSPLEQGLGGANVLTF. CDR3 sequence (DNA): TGTGCCAGCTCACCACTTGAACAGGGGTTGGGTGGGGCCAACGTCCTGACTTTC.

The chain has TRBV28 and TRBJ2-3; 10 positions match TRBD2. This CDR3 contains 17 residues. Unmatched junction bases numbered 11, after V lost 8 bases and J lost 0 bases. The germline V gene encodes CDR1 MDHEN and CDR2 SYDVKM. In nucleotides, the CDR3 is TGTGCCAGCCAAAGCGGGGGGGTTACCTCTAGCACAGATACGCAGTATTTT. Translating gives CASQSGGVTSSTDTQYF.

A single count supports this clone. The chain uses TRBV18 and TRBJ2-5; no reliable D call. Trimming removed 6 bases from V and 5 bases from J, with 22 bases in between. The germline CDR1 and CDR2 sequences are KGHSH and LQKENI. The CDR3 length is 16 residues. Here the CDR3 reads CASSNNDLSDGETQYF. The CDR3 region has the DNA TGTGCCAGCTCCAACAATGACCTTTCCGACGGGGAGACCCAGTACTTC.

This clone was seen just once. The gene calls are TRBV23-1 and TRBJ1-2; a weak D match, TRBD1 (6 bases). Being an ORF, TRBV23-1 has a function that is uncertain. The CDR3 totals 10 residues. The V end lost 9 bases, the J end lost 8 bases, and 10 bases lay between the germline ends. The CDR3 bases are TGCGCCAGATACAGGGCCGGCTACACCTTC. Protein product: CARYRAGYTF.

The chain joins TRBV21-1 to TRBJ2-3. TRBV21-1 is classified as a pseudogene. The CDR3 runs to 14 residues. The CDR3 DNA follows: TGTGCCAGCAGCATAGGGTGCATACATGGTACGCAGTATTTT. It translates to CASSIGCIHGTQYF.

The CDR3 is CASSFGIGGGYEQYF. The CDR3 nucleotides read TGTGCCAGCAGCTTTGGGATCGGGGGAGGGTACGAGCAGTACTTC. The chain carries TRBV5-5 and TRBJ2-7; TRBD2 aligns across 7 bases. CDR1 is SGHKS and CDR2 is YYEKEE in the germline V gene (reference sequence). The V gene end was trimmed by 2 bases and the J gene end by 4 bases; junction bases not matched to a gene: 9. This CDR3 has 15 amino acids.

A word on this clone: A read error may account for a junction end that differs from germline. The rearrangement uses TRBV6-1 and TRBJ1-1, with 7 bases that match TRBD1. Germline CDR1 reads MNHNS; CDR2 reads SASEGT. CDR3 length: 17 residues. The CDR3 DNA follows: TGTGCCATCAGTGACAAAGTTGTCAGGACAGGGAACACTGAAGCTTTCTTT. This translates into CAISDKVVRTGNTEAFF.

This chain joins TRBV28 and TRBJ2-6, with 11 bases fitting TRBD2. The junction had 4 bases not matched to a gene; V was cut back by 5 bases and J by 1 base. This CDR3 has 17 amino acids. Germline V gene data show CDR1 as MDHEN and CDR2 as SYDVKM. CDR3 sequence reads: CASSPIAGGSGANVLTF. Written as DNA, the CDR3 is TGTGCCAGCAGTCCTATAGCGGGGGGGTCTGGGGCCAACGTCCTGACTTTC.

The chain combines TRBV13 with TRBJ2-3; 11 bases are shared with TRBD2. Unmatched junction bases numbered 10, after V lost 5 bases and J lost 3 bases. Germline V CDR1 and CDR2: PRHDT, FYEKMQ (reference sequence). The CDR3 is made up of 17 amino acids. The DNA of the CDR3 is TGTGCCAGCAGCAAAACCCCCACTAGCGGGGGAACAGATACGCAGTATTTT. Amino acids: CASSKTPTSGGTDTQYF.

The rearrangement uses TRBV6-4 and TRBJ1-1; D may be TRBD1 (6 bases). The length of the CDR3 is 13 residues. With 6 bases removed from V and 1 base from J, the gap between germline ends came to 9 bases. Germline CDR1 and CDR2: MRHNA and SNTAGT. This CDR3 reads CASSRQENTEAFF. Here the CDR3 DNA reads TGTGCCAGCAGCCGACAGGAGAACACTGAAGCTTTCTTT.

The gene calls are TRBV11-2 and TRBJ1-2; 8 nucleotides agree with TRBD1. This CDR3 is built from 18 residues. Germline trimming cut 4 bases from V and 5 bases from J; bases unmatched to any gene: 18. From germline, CDR1 is SGHAT and CDR2 FQNNGV. CDR3 amino acids: CASSSPGQARRLWYGYTF. The CDR3 region has the DNA TGTGCCAGCAGCTCGCCGGGACAGGCTCGGCGGCTATGGTATGGCTACACCTTC.

The chain employs TRBV5-4 and TRBJ2-6; D ambiguous. With 2 bases removed from V and 4 bases from J, the gap between germline ends came to 10 bases. The CDR3 has 15 amino acids. Germline CDR1 SGHNT, CDR2 YYREEE (reference sequence). The CDR3 DNA reads as TGTGCCAGCAGCTTTTTCAGGTCCGGGGCCAACGTCCTGACTTTC. It translates to CASSFFRSGANVLTF.

This clone has at least ten counts. This chain links TRBV2 with TRBJ1-2, with D tentatively TRBD1 (5 bases). Germline V gives CDR1 SNHLY, CDR2 FYNNEI. The length of the CDR3 is 15 residues. V gave up 1 base and J gave up 7 bases, with 16 bases separating them. The CDR3 region has the DNA TGTGCCAGCAGTGAAGTCGGTAGTGGAAGGGGTGGCTACACCTTC. This translates into CASSEVGSGRGGYTF.

CDR3 DNA sequence: TGTGCCAGCAGCCCCTCGGGGCAGGGGCGGGCCCAGTACTTC. It specifies CASSPSGQGRAQYF. The rearrangement joins TRBV7-2 to TRBJ2-5; the D gene is possibly TRBD1 (6 bases). CDR3 length equals 14 residues. Germline-derived CDR1 and CDR2 are SGHTA and FQGNSA. Trimming shortened V by 5 bases and J by 9 bases, and 19 bases separated the two germline ends.

V usage is TRBV28 and J usage is TRBJ2-3, with 12 bases fitting TRBD2. Germline CDR1 and CDR2: MDHEN and SYDVKM. This CDR3 is built from 16 residues. With V trimmed by 10 bases and J by 6 bases, 14 bases remained unmatched. This CDR3 is CATESTSGGVGDTQYF. CDR3 DNA: TGTGCCACCGAGTCGACTAGCGGGGGAGTAGGGGATACGCAGTATTTT. The whole variable domain, filled in from reference TRBV28 and TRBJ2-3, reads DVKVTQSSRYLVKRTGEKVFLECVQDMDHENMFWYRQDPGLGLRLIYFSYDVKMKEKGDIPEGYSVSREKKERFSLILESASTNQTSMYLCATESTSGGVGDTQYFGPGTRLTVL.

V gene TRBV7-8 combines with J gene TRBJ1-5; weak D call: TRBD1 (6 bases). V lost 6 bases, J lost 4 bases, and 13 bases lay in between. Germline V gene lookup returns CDR1 SGHVS and CDR2 FQNEAQ. The CDR3 covers 14 residues. The CDR3 here is CASSQQQGNQPQHF. Written as DNA, the CDR3 is TGTGCCAGCAGTCAGCAACAGGGTAATCAGCCCCAGCATTTT.

V is TRBV25-1 and J is TRBJ2-3; D ambiguous. The V and J ends lost 8 bases and 2 bases respectively, with 8 bases between them. From germline, CDR1 is MGHDK and CDR2 SYGVNS. The CDR3 is 12 residues long. In nucleotides, the CDR3 is TGTGCCAGCTCGGAGATCACAGATACGCAGTATTTT. It encodes CASSEITDTQYF.

This clone was recorded only once. The rearrangement links TRBV27 to TRBJ2-3, with TRBD2 matching 13 bases. The CDR3 sequence is 16 residues long. CDR1 and CDR2 from the germline V gene are MNHEY and SMNVEV (reference sequence). Trimming took 4 bases from V and 3 from J; bases not matched to a gene: 4. CDR3 in DNA: TGTGCCAGCAGTTCCCCGACTAGCGGGGGGACAGATACGCAGTATTTT. This codes for CASSSPTSGGTDTQYF.

The rearrangement links TRBV4-3 to TRBJ1-3; D gene ambiguous. Trimming removed 4 bases from V and 2 bases from J, with 21 bases in between. CDR1 and CDR2 (germline): LGHNA, YSLEER. The CDR3 has 18 residues. The CDR3 nucleotides are TGCGCCAGCAGCCCCGGGAACTCCGTTCAGTTTCCTGGAAACACCATATATTTT. This sequence encodes CASSPGNSVQFPGNTIYF.

The gene calls are TRBV7-2 and TRBJ2-2; D ambiguous. CDR1 and CDR2 (germline): SGHTA, FQGNSA. The ends were cut back, 4 bases at V and 9 bases at J, with 15 bases in the middle. The CDR3 is 14 amino acids. This CDR3 is CASSSPTRGRELFF. CDR3 coding DNA: TGTGCCAGCAGCTCCCCGACACGTGGGCGGGAGCTGTTTTTT.

The J gene is TRBJ1-1, the V gene TRBV5-1; no reliable D call. The ends were cut back, 0 bases at V and 3 bases at J, with 9 bases in the middle. Germline V gene sequence: CDR1 SGHRS, CDR2 YFSETQ. This CDR3 contains 14 residues. CDR3 bases: TGCGCCAGCAGCTTGGGGGTATCGGACACTGAAGCTTTCTTT. Protein product: CASSLGVSDTEAFF.

The CDR3 region is CAISENREVLHEQYF. The DNA for the CDR3 is TGTGCCATCAGTGAAAACCGAGAGGTCCTGCACGAGCAGTACTTC. The chain combines TRBV10-3 with TRBJ2-7; D is ambiguous. Germline CDR1 is ENHRY and CDR2 is SYGVKD. The V and J ends lost 3 bases and 5 bases respectively, with 17 bases between them. The CDR3 spans 15 residues.

The rearrangement uses TRBV5-1 and TRBJ1-2; TRBD1 aligns across 8 bases. V was pared by 4 bases and J by 4 bases, with 9 bases of the junction left unmatched. Germline loops: CDR1 SGHRS, CDR2 YFSETQ. This CDR3 is 15 amino acids long. The CDR3 region has the DNA TGCGCCAGCAGCCCCCAGACAGGGGTCGGCTATGGCTACACCTTC. Translation gives CASSPQTGVGYGYTF. Combining the CDR3 with reference TRBV5-1 and TRBJ1-2 gives the whole variable domain KAGVTQTPRYLIKTRGQQVTLSCSPISGHRSVSWYQQTPGQGLQFLFEYFSETQRNKGNFPGRFSGRQFSNSRSEMNVSTLELGDSALYLCASSPQTGVGYGYTFGSGTRLTVV.

The chain couples TRBV11-2 to TRBJ2-7; no clear D. The germline CDR1 and CDR2 sequences are SGHAT and FQNNGV. The CDR3 length is 14 residues. Trimming took 5 bases from V and 7 from J, leaving 18 bases between them. The CDR3 here is CASSQNAGYGEQYF. The CDR3 DNA reads TGTGCCAGCAGCCAGAACGCCGGCTACGGAGAGCAGTACTTC.

The V call is TRBV5-6, the J call TRBJ2-7; 8 bases are a match to TRBD2. The germline CDR1 and CDR2 sequences are SGHDT and YYEEEE. V was clipped by 3 bases and J by 3 bases; unmatched bases: 8. The CDR3 sequence is 15 residues long. The CDR3, as DNA: TGTGCCAGCAGCTCGTACGCCAGCGGGGGCTACGAGCAGTACTTC. This sequence encodes CASSSYASGGYEQYF.

The chain carries TRBV5-1 and TRBJ1-2, with TRBD1 matching 8 bases. This CDR3 contains 14 residues. The V and J ends lost 5 bases and 3 bases, in that order; junction bases with no gene match: 6. The germline CDR1 and CDR2 sequences are SGHRS and YFSETQ. The CDR3 loop is CASRSGGADYGYTF. CDR3 in DNA: TGCGCCAGCAGGTCAGGGGGCGCGGACTATGGCTACACCTTC.